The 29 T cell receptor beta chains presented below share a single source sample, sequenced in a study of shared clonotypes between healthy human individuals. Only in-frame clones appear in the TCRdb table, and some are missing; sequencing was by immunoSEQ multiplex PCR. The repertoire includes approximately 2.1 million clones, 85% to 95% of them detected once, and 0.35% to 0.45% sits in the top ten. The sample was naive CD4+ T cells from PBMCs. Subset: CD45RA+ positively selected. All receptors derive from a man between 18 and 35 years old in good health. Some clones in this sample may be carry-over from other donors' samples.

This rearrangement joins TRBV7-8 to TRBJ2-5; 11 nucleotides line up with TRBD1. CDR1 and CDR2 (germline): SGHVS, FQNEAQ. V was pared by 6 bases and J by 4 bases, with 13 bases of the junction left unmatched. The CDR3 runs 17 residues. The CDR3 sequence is CASSPTRGTGGGETQYF. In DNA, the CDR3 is TGTGCCAGCAGTCCTACGAGAGGGACAGGGGGAGGAGAGACCCAGTACTTC.

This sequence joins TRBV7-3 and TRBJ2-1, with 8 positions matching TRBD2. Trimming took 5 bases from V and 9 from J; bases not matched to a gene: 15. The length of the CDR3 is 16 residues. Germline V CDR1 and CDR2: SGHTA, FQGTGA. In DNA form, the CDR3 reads TGTGCCAGCAGCGATCACTCAGCGGGAGAAGGGAGTGAGCAGTTCTTC. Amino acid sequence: CASSDHSAGEGSEQFF.

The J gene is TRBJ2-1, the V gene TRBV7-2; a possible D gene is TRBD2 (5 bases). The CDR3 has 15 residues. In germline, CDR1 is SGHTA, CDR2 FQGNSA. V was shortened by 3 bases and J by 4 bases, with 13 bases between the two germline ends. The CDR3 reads CASSFRTRGYNEQFF. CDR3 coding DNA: TGTGCCAGCAGCTTTAGGACCCGGGGTTACAATGAGCAGTTCTTC.

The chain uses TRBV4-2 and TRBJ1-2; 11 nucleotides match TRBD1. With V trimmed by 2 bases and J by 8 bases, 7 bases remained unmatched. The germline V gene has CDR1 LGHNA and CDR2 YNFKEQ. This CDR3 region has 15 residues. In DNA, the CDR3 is TGTGCCAGCAGCCAACCGGGACAGGGGGTTGTCGGCTACACCTTC. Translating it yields CASSQPGQGVVGYTF.

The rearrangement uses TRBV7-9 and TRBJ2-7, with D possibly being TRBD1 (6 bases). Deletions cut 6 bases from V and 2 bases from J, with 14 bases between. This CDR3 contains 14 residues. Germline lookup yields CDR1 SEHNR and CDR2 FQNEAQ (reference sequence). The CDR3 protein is CASRPAGQTYEQYF. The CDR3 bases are TGTGCCAGCAGACCCGCCGGACAGACCTACGAGCAGTACTTC.

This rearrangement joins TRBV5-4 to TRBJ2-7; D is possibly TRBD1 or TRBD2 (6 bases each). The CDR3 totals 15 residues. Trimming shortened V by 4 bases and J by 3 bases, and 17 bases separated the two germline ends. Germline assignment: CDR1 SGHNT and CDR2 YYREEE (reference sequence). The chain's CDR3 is CASSTPGARIYEQYF. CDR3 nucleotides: TGTGCCAGCAGCACCCCGGGGGCTAGGATCTACGAGCAGTACTTC.

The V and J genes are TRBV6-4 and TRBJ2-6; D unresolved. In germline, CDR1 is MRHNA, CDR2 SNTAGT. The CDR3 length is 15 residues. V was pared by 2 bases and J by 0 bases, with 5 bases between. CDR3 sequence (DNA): TGTGCCAGCAGTGACGAGAGCTCTGGGGCCAACGTCCTGACTTTC. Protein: CASSDESSGANVLTF.

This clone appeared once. Here the CDR3 DNA reads TGTGCCAGCGGTTTACAGGGGGCGTACTATGGCTACACCTTC. Encoded protein: CASGLQGAYYGYTF. V gene TRBV2 combines with J gene TRBJ1-2; 9 bases align to TRBD1. CDR1 is SNHLY and CDR2 is FYNNEI in the germline V gene. V was clipped by 8 bases and J by 3 bases; unmatched bases: 7. The CDR3 is made up of 14 amino acids. The full variable domain, its missing parts supplied by reference TRBV2 and TRBJ1-2, is EPEVTQTPSHQVTQMGQEVILRCVPISNHLYFYWYRQILGQKVEFLVSFYNNEISEKSEIFDDQFSVERPDGSNFTLKIRSTKLEDSAMYFCASGLQGAYYGYTFGSGTRLTVV.

The CDR3 protein is CASTKYDQGEQYF. As DNA, the CDR3 is TGTGCCAGCACCAAATACGACCAAGGCGAGCAGTACTTC. This chain joins TRBV5-8 and TRBJ2-7; D is unclear. Trimming removed 6 bases from V and 6 bases from J, with 16 bases in between. The CDR3 totals 13 residues. Germline-derived CDR1 and CDR2 are SGHTS and YDEGEE.

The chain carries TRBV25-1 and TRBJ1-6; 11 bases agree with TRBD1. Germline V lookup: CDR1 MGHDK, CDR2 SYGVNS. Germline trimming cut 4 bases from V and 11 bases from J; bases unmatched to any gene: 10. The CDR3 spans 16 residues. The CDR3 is CASSGKGQGVMAPLHF. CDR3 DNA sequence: TGTGCCAGCAGTGGGAAGGGACAGGGGGTGATGGCACCCCTCCACTTT. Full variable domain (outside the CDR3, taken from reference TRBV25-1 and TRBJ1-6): EADIYQTPRYLVIGTGKKITLECSQTMGHDKMYWYQQDPGMELHLIHYSYGVNSTEKGDLSSESTVSRIRTEHFPLTLESARPSHTSQYLCASSGKGQGVMAPLHFGNGTRLTVT.

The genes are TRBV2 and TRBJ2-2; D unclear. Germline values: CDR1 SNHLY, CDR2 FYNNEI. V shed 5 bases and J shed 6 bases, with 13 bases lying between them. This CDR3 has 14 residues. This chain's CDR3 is CASSLDPSPGELFF. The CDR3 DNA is TGTGCCAGCAGTCTCGACCCCTCCCCCGGGGAGCTGTTTTTT.

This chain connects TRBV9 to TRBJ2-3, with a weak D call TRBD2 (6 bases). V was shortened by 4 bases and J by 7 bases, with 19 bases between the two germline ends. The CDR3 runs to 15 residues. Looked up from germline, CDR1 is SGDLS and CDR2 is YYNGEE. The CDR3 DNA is TGTGCCAGCAGCTCCCCGGGACTTAGGACGAATACGCAGTATTTT. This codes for CASSSPGLRTNTQYF.

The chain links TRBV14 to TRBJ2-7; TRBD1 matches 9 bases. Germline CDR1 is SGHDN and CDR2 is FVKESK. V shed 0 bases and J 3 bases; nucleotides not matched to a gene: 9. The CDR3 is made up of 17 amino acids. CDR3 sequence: CASSQDQTWDRVYEQYF. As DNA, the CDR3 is TGTGCCAGCAGCCAAGATCAAACTTGGGACAGGGTCTACGAGCAGTACTTC.

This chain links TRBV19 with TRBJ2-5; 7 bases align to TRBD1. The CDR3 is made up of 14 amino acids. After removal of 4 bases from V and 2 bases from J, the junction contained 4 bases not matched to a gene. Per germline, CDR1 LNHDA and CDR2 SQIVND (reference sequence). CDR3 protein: CASSRDRAQETQYF. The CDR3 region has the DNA TGTGCCAGTAGTAGAGACAGGGCGCAAGAGACCCAGTACTTC. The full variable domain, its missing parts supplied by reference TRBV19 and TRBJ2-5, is DGGITQSPKYLFRKEGQNVTLSCEQNLNHDAMYWYRQDPGQGLRLIYYSQIVNDFQKGDIAEGYSVSREKKESFPLTVTSAQKNPTAFYLCASSRDRAQETQYFGPGTRLLVL.

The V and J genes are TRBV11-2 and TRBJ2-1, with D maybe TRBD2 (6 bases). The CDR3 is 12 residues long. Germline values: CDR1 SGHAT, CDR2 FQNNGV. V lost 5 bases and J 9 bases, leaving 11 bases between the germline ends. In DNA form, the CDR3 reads TGTGCCAGCAGCCCGGGAGTGGCTGAGCAGTTCTTC. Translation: CASSPGVAEQFF.

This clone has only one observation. The CDR3: CAWGRTDTQYF. The CDR3 DNA is TGTGCCTGGGGGAGGACAGATACGCAGTATTTT. This sequence joins TRBV30 and TRBJ2-3; tentatively, D is TRBD2 (6 bases). The V end lost 5 bases, the J end lost 3 bases, and 6 bases lay between the germline ends. CDR1 GTSNPN and CDR2 SVGIG come from the germline V gene (reference sequence). The CDR3 sequence is 11 residues long.

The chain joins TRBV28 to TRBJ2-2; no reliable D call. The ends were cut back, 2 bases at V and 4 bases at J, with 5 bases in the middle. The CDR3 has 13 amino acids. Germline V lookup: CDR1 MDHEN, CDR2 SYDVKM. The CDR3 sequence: CASSLGSTGELFF. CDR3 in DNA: TGTGCCAGCAGTTTAGGTAGCACCGGGGAGCTGTTTTTT.

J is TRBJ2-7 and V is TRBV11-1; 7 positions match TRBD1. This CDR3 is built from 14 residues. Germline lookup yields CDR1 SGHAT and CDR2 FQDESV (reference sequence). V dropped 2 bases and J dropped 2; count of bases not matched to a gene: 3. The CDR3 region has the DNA TGTGCCAGCAGCTTAACACAGGGGCCCTACGAGCAGTACTTC. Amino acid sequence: CASSLTQGPYEQYF.

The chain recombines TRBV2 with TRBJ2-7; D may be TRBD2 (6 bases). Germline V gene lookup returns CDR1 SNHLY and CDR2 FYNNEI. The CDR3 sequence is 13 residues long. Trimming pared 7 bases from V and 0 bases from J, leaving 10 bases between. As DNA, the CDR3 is TGTGCCAGCAAGAAGCGGGCCTCCTACGAGCAGTACTTC. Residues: CASKKRASYEQYF.

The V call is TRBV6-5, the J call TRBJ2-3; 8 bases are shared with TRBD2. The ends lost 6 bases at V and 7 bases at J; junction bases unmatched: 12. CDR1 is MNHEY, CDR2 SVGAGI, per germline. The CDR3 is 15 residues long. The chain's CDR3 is CASRELADSFNTQYF. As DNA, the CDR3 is TGTGCCAGCAGAGAACTAGCGGATTCTTTTAATACGCAGTATTTT.

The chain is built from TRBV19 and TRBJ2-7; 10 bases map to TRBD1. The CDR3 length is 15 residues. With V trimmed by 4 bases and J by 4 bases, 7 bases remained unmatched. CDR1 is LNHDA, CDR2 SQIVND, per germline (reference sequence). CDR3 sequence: CASSKAGQGRYEQYF. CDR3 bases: TGTGCCAGTAGTAAGGCGGGACAGGGGCGGTACGAGCAGTACTTC.

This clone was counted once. CDR3: CAWRGKGADTEAFF. DNA for the CDR3: TGTGCCTGGAGAGGGAAGGGGGCGGACACTGAAGCTTTCTTT. The chain uses TRBV30 and TRBJ1-1; 7 bases map to TRBD1. J gave up 3 bases and V 3 bases, and 7 bases lay outside the gene matches. From germline, CDR1 is GTSNPN and CDR2 SVGIG (reference sequence). The CDR3 contains 14 residues.

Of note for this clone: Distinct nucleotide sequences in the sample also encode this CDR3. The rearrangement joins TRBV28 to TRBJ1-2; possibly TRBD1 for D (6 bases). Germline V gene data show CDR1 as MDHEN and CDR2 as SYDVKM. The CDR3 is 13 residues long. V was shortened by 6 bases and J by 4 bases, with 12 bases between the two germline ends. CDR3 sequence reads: CASSLRGVYGYTF. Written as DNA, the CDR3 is TGTGCCAGCAGCCTGAGGGGGGTCTATGGCTACACCTTC.

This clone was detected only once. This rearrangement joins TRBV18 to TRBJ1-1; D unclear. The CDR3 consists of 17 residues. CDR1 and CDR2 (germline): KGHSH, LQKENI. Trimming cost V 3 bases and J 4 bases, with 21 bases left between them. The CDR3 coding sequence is TGTGCCAGCTCACCGCCCCAACCTCCGGGGAAATCCACTGAAGCTTTCTTT. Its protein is CASSPPQPPGKSTEAFF.

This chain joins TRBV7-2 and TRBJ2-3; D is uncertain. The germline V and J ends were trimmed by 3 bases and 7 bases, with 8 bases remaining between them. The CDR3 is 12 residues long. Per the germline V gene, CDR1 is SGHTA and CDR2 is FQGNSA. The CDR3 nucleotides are TGTGCCAGCAGCTTGGCCCCGTATACGCAGTATTTT. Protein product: CASSLAPYTQYF.

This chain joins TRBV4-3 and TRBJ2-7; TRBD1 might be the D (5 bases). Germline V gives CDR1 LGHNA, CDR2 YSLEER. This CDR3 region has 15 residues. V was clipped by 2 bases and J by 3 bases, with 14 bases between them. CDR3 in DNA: TGCGCCAGCAGCCAATCCGCCGGACAAGACTACGAGCAGTACTTC. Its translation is CASSQSAGQDYEQYF.

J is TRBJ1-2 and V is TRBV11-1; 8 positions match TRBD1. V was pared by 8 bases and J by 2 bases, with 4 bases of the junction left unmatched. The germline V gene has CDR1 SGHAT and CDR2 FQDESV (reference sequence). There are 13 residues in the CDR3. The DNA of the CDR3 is TGTGCCAGCGCTCCAGGGGGCAACTATGGCTACACCTTC. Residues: CASAPGGNYGYTF.

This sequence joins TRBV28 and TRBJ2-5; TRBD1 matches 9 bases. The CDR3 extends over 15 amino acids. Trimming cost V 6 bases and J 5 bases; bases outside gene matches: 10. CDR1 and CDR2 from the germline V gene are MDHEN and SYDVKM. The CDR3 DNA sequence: TGTGCCAGCAGCCACAGGGGGCTGCCACTCGAGACCCAGTACTTC. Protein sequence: CASSHRGLPLETQYF.

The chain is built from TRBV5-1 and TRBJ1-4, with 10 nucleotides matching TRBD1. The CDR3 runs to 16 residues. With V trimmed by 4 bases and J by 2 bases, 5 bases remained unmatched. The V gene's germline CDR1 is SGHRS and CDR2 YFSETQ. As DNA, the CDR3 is TGCGCCAGCAGCAAAGGACAGGGGGGTACTAATGAAAAACTGTTTTTT. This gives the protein CASSKGQGGTNEKLFF.